These 22 T cell receptor beta chains were all obtained from the same sample, sequenced in a study of cytomegalovirus exposure and HLA in healthy donors. The PCR ran on 60 Vbeta and 13 Jbeta primers. Using immunoSEQ multiplex PCR, the repertoire was profiled, and TCRdb retains in-frame clones only, with some absent. Of 100,000 to 150,000 clones in the sample, roughly 80% are singletons; the top ten hold 6% to 8%. Sequencing was done on a sample of PBMCs. Every receptor here comes from a woman between 35 and 50 years old in good health and CMV-seronegative.

The chain links TRBV28 to TRBJ2-3, with D possibly being TRBD2 (5 bases). CDR3 length: 13 amino acids. Trimming took off 10 bases at V and 4 bases at J, with 15 bases between the two ends. Germline values: CDR1 MDHEN, CDR2 SYDVKM. The CDR3 loop reads CATWERVSDTQYF. The CDR3 DNA sequence: TGTGCCACGTGGGAGAGGGTCTCAGATACGCAGTATTTT. The entire variable domain, with the rest obtained from reference TRBV28 and TRBJ2-3, is as follows: DVKVTQSSRYLVKRTGEKVFLECVQDMDHENMFWYRQDPGLGLRLIYFSYDVKMKEKGDIPEGYSVSREKKERFSLILESASTNQTSMYLCATWERVSDTQYFGPGTRLTVL.

The V call is TRBV11-2, the J call TRBJ2-7; 11 bases fit TRBD2. V lost 4 bases to trimming and J lost 4 bases; unmatched junction nucleotides: 9. Germline CDR1 reads SGHAT; CDR2 reads FQNNGV. This CDR3 comprises 16 residues. The CDR3 loop reads CASSSPLAGGLYEQYF. In DNA form, the CDR3 reads TGTGCCAGCAGCTCACCCTTAGCGGGAGGGCTTTACGAGCAGTACTTC.

Only one count was recorded for this clone. The V gene is TRBV19, the J gene TRBJ2-3; perhaps TRBD2 as D (5 bases). CDR1 LNHDA and CDR2 SQIVND come from the germline V gene (reference sequence). The ends were cut back, 1 base at V and 4 bases at J, with 6 bases in the middle. CDR3 length equals 13 residues. The CDR3, as DNA: TGTGCCAGTAGTATAGGAGGGTCAGATACGCAGTATTTT. Translated: CASSIGGSDTQYF.

The rearrangement uses TRBV9 and TRBJ1-5; possibly TRBD1 for D (6 bases). This CDR3 has 15 amino acids. In germline, CDR1 is SGDLS, CDR2 YYNGEE. V shed 4 bases and J shed 7 bases, with 18 bases lying between them. In nucleotides, the CDR3 is TGTGCCAGCAGCCCAGCGACAGGAGACGGCCAGCCCCAGCATTTT. Its translation is CASSPATGDGQPQHF.

CDR3 coding DNA: TGCGCCAGCAGCGGAACAGGGGGCGCCGGGGAGCTGTTTTTT. The encoded protein is CASSGTGGAGELFF. The J gene is TRBJ2-2, the V gene TRBV5-1; 9 nucleotides line up with TRBD1. Germline assignment: CDR1 SGHRS and CDR2 YFSETQ. This CDR3 has 14 amino acids. The trim removed 4 bases at V and 6 bases at J, leaving 4 bases unmatched.

V gene TRBV2 combines with J gene TRBJ1-2, with D perhaps matching TRBD1 (6 bases). CDR1 is SNHLY, CDR2 FYNNEI, per germline. The V end lost 5 bases, the J end lost 8 bases, and 12 bases lay between the germline ends. CDR3 length: 12 amino acids. The CDR3 reads CASSQDRFGYTF. As DNA, the CDR3 is TGTGCCAGCAGTCAAGACAGGTTCGGCTACACCTTC.

The chain joins TRBV2 to TRBJ2-2, with 8 bases that match TRBD2. CDR3 length equals 14 residues. Germline assignment: CDR1 SNHLY and CDR2 FYNNEI. V gave up 9 bases and J gave up 5 bases; unmatched junction bases: 8. The CDR3 nucleotides are TGTGCCAGTGCCGACGGGAGGGGTACCGGGGAGCTGTTTTTT. As protein: CASADGRGTGELFF.

This clone was seen only a few times. This chain joins TRBV4-1 and TRBJ2-5; tentatively, D is TRBD1 (6 bases). Germline V gene lookup returns CDR1 MGHRA and CDR2 YSYEKL. Trimming took 0 bases from V and 3 from J, leaving 17 bases between them. The CDR3 totals 17 residues. CDR3 sequence: CASSQDQGRAGEETQYF. The CDR3 DNA reads as TGCGCCAGCAGCCAAGATCAGGGTAGGGCAGGGGAAGAGACCCAGTACTTC.

The CDR3 sequence is CATMEGGKRETQYF. CDR3 sequence (DNA): TGTGCCACCATGGAAGGAGGGAAGCGAGAGACCCAGTACTTC. This rearrangement joins TRBV7-2 to TRBJ2-5; a possible D gene is TRBD2 (6 bases). CDR1 is SGHTA, CDR2 FQGNSA, per germline. The V end was cut by 10 bases, the J end by 4 bases, with 19 bases between. This CDR3 is built from 14 residues.

CDR3 amino acids: CASSPGGGDYGYTF. The CDR3 coding sequence is TGTGCCAGCTCACCCGGGGGAGGAGACTATGGCTACACCTTC. V gene TRBV18 combines with J gene TRBJ1-2, with D possibly TRBD1 on 5 matching bases. This CDR3 comprises 14 residues. Trimming removed 3 bases from V and 3 bases from J, with 11 bases in between. Per the germline V gene, CDR1 is KGHSH and CDR2 is LQKENI.

The chain has TRBV7-6 and TRBJ2-3, with 8 bases matching TRBD2. Germline lookup yields CDR1 SGHVS and CDR2 FNYEAQ. The CDR3 is 14 amino acids. V lost 3 bases and J lost 4; bases outside the gene matches: 3. CDR3 sequence: CASSLAGGADTQYF. The CDR3 bases are TGTGCCAGCAGCTTGGCGGGAGGAGCAGATACGCAGTATTTT.

The genes are TRBV7-2 and TRBJ2-3; a possible D gene is TRBD2 (5 bases). Trimming shortened V by 5 bases and J by 2 bases, and 11 bases separated the two germline ends. The CDR3 sequence is 14 residues long. Germline CDR1 SGHTA, CDR2 FQGNSA. The CDR3 protein is CASSGSFYTDTQYF. The CDR3 DNA reads as TGTGCCAGCAGCGGGAGTTTTTACACAGATACGCAGTATTTT.

Only one count was recorded for this clone. The chain is built from TRBV5-5 and TRBJ1-3; a possible D gene is TRBD1 (5 bases). From germline, CDR1 is SGHKS and CDR2 YYEKEE (reference sequence). V was trimmed by 4 bases and J by 0 bases, leaving 17 bases between them. The CDR3 extends over 17 amino acids. CDR3 residues: CASSGSPTRDSGNTIYF. CDR3 nucleotides: TGTGCCAGCAGCGGCTCTCCTACCAGGGACTCTGGAAACACCATATATTTT.

J is TRBJ1-1 and V is TRBV5-8; D is uncertain. This CDR3 comprises 13 residues. Per the germline V gene, CDR1 is SGHTS and CDR2 is YDEGEE. The V end lost 6 bases, the J end lost 5 bases, and 14 bases lay between the germline ends. The CDR3 coding sequence is TGTGCCAGCATCCGGGAGTTTCGGACTGAAGCTTTCTTT. Protein product: CASIREFRTEAFF.

V and J are TRBV2 and TRBJ1-5; possibly TRBD1 for D (6 bases). V gave up 8 bases and J gave up 11 bases, with 22 bases separating them. The CDR3 runs 14 residues. In germline, CDR1 is SNHLY, CDR2 FYNNEI. CDR3 sequence (DNA): TGTGCCAGCGGCTCAGGGACATTACTACGGTCCCAGCATTTT. Translation gives CASGSGTLLRSQHF.

The J gene is TRBJ2-7, the V gene TRBV2; tentatively, D is TRBD1 (6 bases). In germline, CDR1 is SNHLY, CDR2 FYNNEI. V was pared by 8 bases and J by 3 bases, with 17 bases between. This CDR3 comprises 14 residues. Here the CDR3 reads CASRIQGRGYEQYF. The CDR3 region has the DNA TGTGCCAGCCGAATACAGGGAAGGGGCTACGAGCAGTACTTC.

This clone has more than one count but fewer than ten. This same CDR3 is encoded by further DNA sequences in the sample. The V gene is TRBV11-2, the J gene TRBJ2-3, with D perhaps matching TRBD2 (5 bases). Trimming cost V 1 base and J 0 bases, with 8 bases left between them. The CDR3 runs to 15 residues. Germline CDR1 SGHAT, CDR2 FQNNGV. The CDR3 spells CASSLGGLSTDTQYF. CDR3 nucleotide sequence: TGTGCCAGCAGCTTAGGCGGGCTGAGCACAGATACGCAGTATTTT.

This clone was observed a few times. The chain carries TRBV27 and TRBJ2-3; D is perhaps TRBD2 (6 bases). CDR1 and CDR2 (germline): MNHEY, SMNVEV (reference sequence). The CDR3 covers 14 residues. The ends were cut back, 5 bases at V and 1 base at J, with 10 bases in the middle. The CDR3 protein is CASSQGLGTDTQYF. The CDR3 DNA reads TGTGCCAGCAGTCAGGGACTCGGCACAGATACGCAGTATTTT.

The chain is built from TRBV9 and TRBJ2-2; D not certain. This CDR3 comprises 14 residues. Trimming took off 1 base at V and 0 bases at J, with 4 bases between the two ends. CDR1 is SGDLS and CDR2 is YYNGEE in the germline V gene. Written as DNA, the CDR3 is TGTGCCAGCAGCGTAAGCGCGAACACCGGGGAGCTGTTTTTT. Translating gives CASSVSANTGELFF.

CDR3 sequence: CASSSRTSGSGEQYF. The CDR3 DNA is TGTGCCAGCAGCTCCCGGACTAGCGGGAGTGGCGAGCAGTACTTC. V usage is TRBV7-9 and J usage is TRBJ2-7, with 13 bases aligning to TRBD2. V was clipped by 4 bases and J by 6 bases; unmatched bases: 6. This CDR3 is built from 15 residues. The germline V gene encodes CDR1 SEHNR and CDR2 FQNEAQ (reference sequence).

The chain recombines TRBV7-2 with TRBJ1-1, with 10 nucleotides matching TRBD1. The CDR3 loop spans 14 amino acids. With V trimmed by 5 bases and J by 4 bases, 4 bases remained unmatched. Germline CDR1 is SGHTA and CDR2 is FQGNSA. This chain's CDR3 is CASSPRTGGTEAFF. The DNA for the CDR3 is TGTGCCAGCAGCCCGCGGACAGGGGGCACTGAAGCTTTCTTT.

The rearrangement joins TRBV18 to TRBJ1-1; no clear D gene. This CDR3 is 15 amino acids long. The germline CDR1 and CDR2 sequences are KGHSH and LQKENI. V was shortened by 0 bases and J by 0 bases, with 8 bases between the two germline ends. This CDR3 is CASSPPAGMNTEAFF. CDR3 in DNA: TGTGCCAGCTCACCACCGGCAGGCATGAACACTGAAGCTTTCTTT.